This T cell receptor (beta chain) was observed in a study of blood T cell repertoires in COVID-19. Original analysis: Cell counts per sample came from amplifying reference gene primers. The assay was immunoSEQ multiplex PCR, and TCRdb's table has in-frame clones only and misses some. The V and J calls and clone size were taken over from that table, and D and trimming were inferred from the DNA. The data show 200,000 or so clones, 80% to 90% seen once. This CDR3 region has 14 residues. V was clipped by 2 bases and J by 4 bases, with 12 bases between them. Germline-derived CDR1 and CDR2 are MNHEY and SVGEGT.

This TCR was sampled from a woman over 75 with acute or convalescent COVID-19. Sequences were obtained from peripheral blood. The rearrangement links TRBV6-2 or TRBV6-3 to TRBJ2-7; no definite D call. The CDR3, as DNA: TGTGCCAGCAGTTACGCTCAGGTGCTATACGAGCAGTACTTC. Protein: CASSYAQVLYEQYF.